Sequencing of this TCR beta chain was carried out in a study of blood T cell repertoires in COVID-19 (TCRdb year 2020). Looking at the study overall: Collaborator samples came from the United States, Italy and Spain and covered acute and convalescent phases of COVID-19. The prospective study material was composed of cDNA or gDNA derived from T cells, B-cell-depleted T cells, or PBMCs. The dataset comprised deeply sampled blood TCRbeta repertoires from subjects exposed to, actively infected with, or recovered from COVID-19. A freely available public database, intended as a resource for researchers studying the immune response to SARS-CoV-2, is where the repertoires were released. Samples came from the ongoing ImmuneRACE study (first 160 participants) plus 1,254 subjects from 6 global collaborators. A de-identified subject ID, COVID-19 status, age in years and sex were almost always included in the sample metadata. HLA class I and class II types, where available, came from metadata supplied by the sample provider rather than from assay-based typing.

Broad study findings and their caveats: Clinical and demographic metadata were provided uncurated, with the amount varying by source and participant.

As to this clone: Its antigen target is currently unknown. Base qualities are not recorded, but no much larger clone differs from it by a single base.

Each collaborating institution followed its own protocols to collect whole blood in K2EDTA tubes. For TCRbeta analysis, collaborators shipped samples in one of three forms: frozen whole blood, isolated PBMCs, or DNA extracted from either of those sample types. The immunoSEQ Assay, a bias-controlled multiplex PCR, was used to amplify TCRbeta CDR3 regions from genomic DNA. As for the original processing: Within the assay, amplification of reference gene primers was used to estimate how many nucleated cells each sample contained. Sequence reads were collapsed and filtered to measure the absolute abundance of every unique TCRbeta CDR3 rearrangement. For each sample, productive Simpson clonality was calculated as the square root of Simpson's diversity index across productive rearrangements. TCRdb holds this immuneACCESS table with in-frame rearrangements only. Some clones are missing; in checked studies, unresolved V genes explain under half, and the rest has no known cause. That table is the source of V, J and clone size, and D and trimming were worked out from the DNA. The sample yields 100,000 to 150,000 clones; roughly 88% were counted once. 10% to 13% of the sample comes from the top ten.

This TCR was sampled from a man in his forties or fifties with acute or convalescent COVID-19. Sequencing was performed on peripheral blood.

The bases read TGTGCCAGCAGCCAAGATCCAGGGGCCGGGGCCAACGTCCTGACTTTC. The resulting protein is CASSQDPGAGANVLTF. The rearranged chain carries TRBV3-1 (or the pseudogene TRBV3-2) and TRBJ2-6; the D segment could be TRBD1, given 6 matching bases. In the germline V gene (reference sequence), CDR1 corresponds to LGHDT and CDR2 to YNNKEL. V is reduced by 0 bases and J by 4 bases, leaving a spacing of 10 bases between them. The CDR3, from cysteine to phenylalanine, totals 16 residues. Only the CDR3 DNA stays, 48 bases, in frame from base 1.